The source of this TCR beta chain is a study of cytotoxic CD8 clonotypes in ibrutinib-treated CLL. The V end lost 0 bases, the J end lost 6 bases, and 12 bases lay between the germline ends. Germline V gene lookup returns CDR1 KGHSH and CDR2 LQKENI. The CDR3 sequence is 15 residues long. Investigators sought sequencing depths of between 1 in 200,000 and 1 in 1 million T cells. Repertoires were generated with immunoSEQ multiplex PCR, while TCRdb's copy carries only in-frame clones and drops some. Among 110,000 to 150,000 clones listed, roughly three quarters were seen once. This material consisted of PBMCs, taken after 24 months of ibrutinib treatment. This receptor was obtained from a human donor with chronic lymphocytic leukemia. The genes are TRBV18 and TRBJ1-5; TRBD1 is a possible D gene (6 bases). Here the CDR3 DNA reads TGTGCCAGCTCACCACCAGGGGGAAAGCGTCAGCCCCAGCATTTT. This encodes CASSPPGGKRQPQHF.